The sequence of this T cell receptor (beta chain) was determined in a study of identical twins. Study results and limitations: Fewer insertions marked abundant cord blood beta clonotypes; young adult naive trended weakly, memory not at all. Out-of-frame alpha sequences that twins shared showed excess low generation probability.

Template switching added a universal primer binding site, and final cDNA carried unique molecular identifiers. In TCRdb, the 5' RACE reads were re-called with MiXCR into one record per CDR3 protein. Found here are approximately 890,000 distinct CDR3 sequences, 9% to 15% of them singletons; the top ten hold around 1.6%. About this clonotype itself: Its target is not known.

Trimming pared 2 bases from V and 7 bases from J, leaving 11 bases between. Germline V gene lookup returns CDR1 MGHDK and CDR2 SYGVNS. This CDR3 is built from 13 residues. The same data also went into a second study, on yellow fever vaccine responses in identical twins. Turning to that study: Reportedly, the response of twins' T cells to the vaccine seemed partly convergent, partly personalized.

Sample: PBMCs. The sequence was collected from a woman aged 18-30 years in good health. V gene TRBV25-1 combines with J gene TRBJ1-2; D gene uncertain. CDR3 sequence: CASSEPNKGGYTF. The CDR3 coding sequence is TGTGCCAGCAGTGAACCGAACAAGGGTGGCTACACCTTC.